The present T cell receptor beta chain was sequenced within a study of vaccination effects on CD4 cells after COVID-19. Study observations and caveats: No early post-infection timepoints were available in the study, which also included few convalescent patients. Substantial clonal contraction characterized both infection- and vaccine-induced clones late after vaccination.

The assay was immunoSEQ multiplex PCR, and TCRdb's table has in-frame clones only and misses some. Altogether some 68,000 clones are present, 80% being singletons, with the ten largest covering 12%. Note on this clone: Its antigen is unknown.

Prior to sequencing, the ViraFEST assay stimulated PBMC with viral peptide pools, which expanded the antigen-specific CD4+ T cells. Cells that had been cultured for 10 days were the source of isolated CD4+ T cells. Testing of the vaccine recipients showed negative nucleocapsid antibodies and no prior SARS-CoV-2 infection. IL-2 medium was substituted for half the medium on days 3 and 7. The source of this sequence is a human donor who received a COVID-19 vaccine. This specimen consisted of CD4+ T cells from PBMCs cultured with SARS-CoV-2 spike peptides, obtained before COVID-19 vaccination.

The CDR3: CASRWGQGTSPLHF. In nucleotides, the CDR3 is TGTGCCAGCAGATGGGGACAGGGAACATCACCCCTCCACTTT. This sequence joins TRBV27 and TRBJ1-6; the match to TRBD1 covers 9 bases. From germline, CDR1 is MNHEY and CDR2 SMNVEV (reference sequence). CDR3 length: 14 residues. J was trimmed by 10 bases and V by 6 bases; bases with no gene match: 7.